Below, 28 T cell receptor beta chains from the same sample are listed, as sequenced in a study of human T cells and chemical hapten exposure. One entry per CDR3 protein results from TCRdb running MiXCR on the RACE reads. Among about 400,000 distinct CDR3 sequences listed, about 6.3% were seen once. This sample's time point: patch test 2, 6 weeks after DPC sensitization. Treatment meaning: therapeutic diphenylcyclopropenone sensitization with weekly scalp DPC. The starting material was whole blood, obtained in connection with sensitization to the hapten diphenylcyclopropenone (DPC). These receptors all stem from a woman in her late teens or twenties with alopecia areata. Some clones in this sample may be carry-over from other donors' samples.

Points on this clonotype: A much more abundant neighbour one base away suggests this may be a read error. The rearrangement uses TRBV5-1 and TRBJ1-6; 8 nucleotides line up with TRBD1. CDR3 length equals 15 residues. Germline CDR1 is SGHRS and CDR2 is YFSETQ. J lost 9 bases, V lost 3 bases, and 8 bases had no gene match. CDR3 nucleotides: TGCGCCAGCAGCTCCAGAAACACAGGGGGTTCACCCCTCCACTTT. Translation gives CASSSRNTGGSPLHF.

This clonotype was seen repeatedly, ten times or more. The CDR3 DNA reads TGCGCCAGCAGCCAAGCGATTGGGGAATCCTACGAGCAGTACTTC. It codes for CASSQAIGESYEQYF. This chain links TRBV4-3 with TRBJ2-7; D not certain. Trimming stripped 1 base from V and 1 base from J, with 11 bases between. Germline loops: CDR1 LGHNA, CDR2 YSLEER. This CDR3 is 15 amino acids long.

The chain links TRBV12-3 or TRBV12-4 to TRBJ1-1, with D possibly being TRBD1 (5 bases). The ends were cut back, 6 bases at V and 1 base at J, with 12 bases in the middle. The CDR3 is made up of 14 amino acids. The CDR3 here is CASRWGTRNTEAFF. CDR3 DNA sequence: TGTGCCAGCAGGTGGGGGACTCGGAACACTGAAGCTTTCTTT.

The CDR3 region has the DNA TGTGCCAGCAGCCTGTATAGGAGGATGTCGGGGGAAGATGAGCAGTTCTTC. Its translation is CASSLYRRMSGEDEQFF. The chain employs TRBV4-2 and TRBJ2-1, with TRBD2 as a possible D gene (6 bases). Deletions cut 4 bases from V and 8 bases from J, with 24 bases between. The CDR3 has 17 residues. Germline V lookup: CDR1 LGHNA, CDR2 YNFKEQ.

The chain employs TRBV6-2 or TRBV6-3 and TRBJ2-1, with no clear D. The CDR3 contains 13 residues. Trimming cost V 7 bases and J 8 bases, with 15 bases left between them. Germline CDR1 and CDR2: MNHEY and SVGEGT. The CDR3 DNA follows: TGTGCCAGCAAAACCCTGGGTGGCCATGAGCAGTTCTTC. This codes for CASKTLGGHEQFF.

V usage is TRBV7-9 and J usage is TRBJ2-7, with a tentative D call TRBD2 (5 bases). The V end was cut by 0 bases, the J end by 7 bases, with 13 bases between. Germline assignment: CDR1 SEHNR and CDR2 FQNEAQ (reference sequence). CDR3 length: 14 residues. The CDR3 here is CASSLATGRREQYF. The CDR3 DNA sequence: TGTGCCAGCAGCTTAGCTACGGGTCGGAGGGAGCAGTACTTC.

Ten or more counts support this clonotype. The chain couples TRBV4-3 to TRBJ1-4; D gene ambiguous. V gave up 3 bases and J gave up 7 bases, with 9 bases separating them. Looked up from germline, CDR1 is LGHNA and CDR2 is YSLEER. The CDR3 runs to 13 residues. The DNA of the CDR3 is TGCGCCAGCAGCCAGTGGGTGGGTGAAAAACTGTTTTTT. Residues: CASSQWVGEKLFF.

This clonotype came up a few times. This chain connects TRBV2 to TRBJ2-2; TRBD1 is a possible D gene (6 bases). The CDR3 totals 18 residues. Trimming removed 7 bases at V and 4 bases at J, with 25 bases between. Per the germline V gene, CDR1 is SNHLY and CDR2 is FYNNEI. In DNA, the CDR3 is TGTGCCAGCACAGGGGTCGTTCCCGGTGGTCGTAGCACCGGGGAGCTGTTTTTT. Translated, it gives CASTGVVPGGRSTGELFF.

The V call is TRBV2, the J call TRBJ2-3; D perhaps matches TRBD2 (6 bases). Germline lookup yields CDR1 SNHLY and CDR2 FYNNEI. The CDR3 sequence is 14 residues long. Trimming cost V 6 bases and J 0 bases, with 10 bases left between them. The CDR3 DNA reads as TGTGCCAGCAGAAAAGCGGGTAGCACAGATACGCAGTATTTT. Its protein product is CASRKAGSTDTQYF.

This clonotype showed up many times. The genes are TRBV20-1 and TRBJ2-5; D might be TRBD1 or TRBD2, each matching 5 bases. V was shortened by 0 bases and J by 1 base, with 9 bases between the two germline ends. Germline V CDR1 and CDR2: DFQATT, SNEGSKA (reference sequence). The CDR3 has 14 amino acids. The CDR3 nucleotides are TGCAGTGCTAGAGACGAGGGGAGCCAAGAGACCCAGTACTTC. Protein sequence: CSARDEGSQETQYF.

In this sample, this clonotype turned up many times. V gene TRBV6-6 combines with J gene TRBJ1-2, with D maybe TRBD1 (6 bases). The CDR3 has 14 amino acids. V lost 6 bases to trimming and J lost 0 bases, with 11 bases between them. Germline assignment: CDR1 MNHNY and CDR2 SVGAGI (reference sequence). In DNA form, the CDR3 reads TGTGCCAGCAGGGACAGTCTCCCTAACTATGGCTACACCTTC. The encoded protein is CASRDSLPNYGYTF.

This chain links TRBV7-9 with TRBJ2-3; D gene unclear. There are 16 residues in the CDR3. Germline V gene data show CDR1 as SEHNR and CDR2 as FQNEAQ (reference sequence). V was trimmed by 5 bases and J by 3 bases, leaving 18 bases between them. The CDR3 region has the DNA TGTGCCAGCAGCCCCCAATCAGAGCTCCCAACAGATACGCAGTATTTT. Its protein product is CASSPQSELPTDTQYF.

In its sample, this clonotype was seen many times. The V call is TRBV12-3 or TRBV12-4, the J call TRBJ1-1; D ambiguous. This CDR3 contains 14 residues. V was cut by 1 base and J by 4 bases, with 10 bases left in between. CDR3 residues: CASSLVAEGTEAFF. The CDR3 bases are TGTGCCAGCAGTTTAGTAGCTGAGGGCACTGAAGCTTTCTTT.

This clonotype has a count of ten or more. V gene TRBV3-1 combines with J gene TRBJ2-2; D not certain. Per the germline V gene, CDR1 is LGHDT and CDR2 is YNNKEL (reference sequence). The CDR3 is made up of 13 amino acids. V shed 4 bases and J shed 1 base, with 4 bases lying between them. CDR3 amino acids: CASSRRNTGELFF. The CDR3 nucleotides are TGTGCCAGCAGCCGAAGGAACACCGGGGAGCTGTTTTTT.

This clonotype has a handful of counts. The CDR3 nucleotides read TGCGCCACCGCCCCCGGGACGCTGGGGGGCTACACCTTC. This gives the protein CATAPGTLGGYTF. The genes are TRBV5-1 and TRBJ1-2, with D maybe TRBD1 (5 bases). This CDR3 region has 13 residues. Between the trimmed V and J ends, which lost 9 bases and 8 bases, there was a span of 20 bases. In germline, CDR1 is SGHRS, CDR2 YFSETQ.

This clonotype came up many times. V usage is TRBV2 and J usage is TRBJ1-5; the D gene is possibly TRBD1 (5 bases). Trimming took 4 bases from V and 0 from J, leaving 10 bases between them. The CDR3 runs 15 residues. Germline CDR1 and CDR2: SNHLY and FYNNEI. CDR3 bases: TGTGCCAGCAGTGTACGGGGGACTAGCAATCAGCCCCAGCATTTT. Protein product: CASSVRGTSNQPQHF.

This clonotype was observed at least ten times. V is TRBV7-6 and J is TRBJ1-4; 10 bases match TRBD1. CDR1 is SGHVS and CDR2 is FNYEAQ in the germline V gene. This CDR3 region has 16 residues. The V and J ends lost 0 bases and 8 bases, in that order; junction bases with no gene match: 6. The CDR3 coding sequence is TGTGCCAGCAGCTTAGCCCCGGACAGGGGGTTAGAAAAACTGTTTTTT. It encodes CASSLAPDRGLEKLFF.

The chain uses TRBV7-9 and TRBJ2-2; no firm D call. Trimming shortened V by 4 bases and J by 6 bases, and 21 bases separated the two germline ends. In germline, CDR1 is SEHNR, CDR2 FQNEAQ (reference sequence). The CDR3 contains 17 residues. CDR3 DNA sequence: TGTGCCAGCAGCTCGCGTGGCAGACGGCCTTTCCCCGGGGAGCTGTTTTTT. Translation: CASSSRGRRPFPGELFF.

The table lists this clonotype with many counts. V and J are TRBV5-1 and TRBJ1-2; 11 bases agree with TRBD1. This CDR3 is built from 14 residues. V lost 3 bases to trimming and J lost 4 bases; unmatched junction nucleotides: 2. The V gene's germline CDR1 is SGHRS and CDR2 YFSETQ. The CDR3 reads CASSWTGGGYGYTF. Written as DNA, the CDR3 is TGCGCCAGCAGCTGGACAGGGGGCGGCTATGGCTACACCTTC.

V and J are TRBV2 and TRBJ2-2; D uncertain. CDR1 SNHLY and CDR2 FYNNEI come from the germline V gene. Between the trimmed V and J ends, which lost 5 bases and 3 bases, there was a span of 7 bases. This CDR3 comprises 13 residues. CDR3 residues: CASSRQDTGELFF. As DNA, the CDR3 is TGTGCCAGCAGTCGCCAGGACACCGGGGAGCTGTTTTTT.

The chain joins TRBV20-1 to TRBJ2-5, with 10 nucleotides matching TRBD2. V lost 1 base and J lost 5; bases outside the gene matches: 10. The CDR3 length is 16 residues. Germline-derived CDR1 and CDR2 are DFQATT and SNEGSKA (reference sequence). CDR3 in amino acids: CSARGTSGASWETQYF. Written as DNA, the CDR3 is TGCAGTGCTAGAGGCACTAGCGGGGCCTCCTGGGAGACCCAGTACTTC.

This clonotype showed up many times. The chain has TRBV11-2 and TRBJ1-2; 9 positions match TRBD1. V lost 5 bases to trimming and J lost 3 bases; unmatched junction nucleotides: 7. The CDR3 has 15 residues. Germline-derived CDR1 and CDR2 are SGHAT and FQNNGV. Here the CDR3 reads CASSPRQGGDYGYTF. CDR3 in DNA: TGTGCCAGCAGCCCGAGACAGGGGGGCGACTATGGCTACACCTTC.

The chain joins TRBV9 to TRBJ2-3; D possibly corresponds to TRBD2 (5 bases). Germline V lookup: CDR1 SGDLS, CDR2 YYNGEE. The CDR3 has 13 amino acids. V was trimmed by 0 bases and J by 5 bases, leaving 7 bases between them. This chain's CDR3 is CASSVEEGDTQYF. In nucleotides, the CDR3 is TGTGCCAGCAGCGTAGAAGAGGGAGATACGCAGTATTTT.

For the CDR3, the DNA is TGTGCCAGCAGTTACCAGACAGGGGACAGCTCTGGGGCCAACGTCCTGACTTTC. Residues: CASSYQTGDSSGANVLTF. The chain recombines TRBV6-5 with TRBJ2-6; TRBD1 matches at 8 bases. This CDR3 has 18 residues. V lost 2 bases, J lost 0 bases, and 6 bases stayed unmatched. Germline V CDR1 and CDR2: MNHEY, SVGAGI.

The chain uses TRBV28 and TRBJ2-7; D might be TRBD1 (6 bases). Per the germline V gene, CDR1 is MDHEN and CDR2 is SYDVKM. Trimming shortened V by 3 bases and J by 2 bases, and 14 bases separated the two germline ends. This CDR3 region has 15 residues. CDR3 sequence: CASSFFSAGAYEQYF. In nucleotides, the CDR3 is TGTGCCAGCAGTTTCTTTTCGGCAGGGGCCTACGAGCAGTACTTC.

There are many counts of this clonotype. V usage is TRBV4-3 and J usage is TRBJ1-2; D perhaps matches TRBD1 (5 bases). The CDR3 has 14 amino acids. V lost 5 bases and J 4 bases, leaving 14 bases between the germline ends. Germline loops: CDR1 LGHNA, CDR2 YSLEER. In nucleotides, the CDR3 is TGCGCCAGCAGCTCCCTGGGAGGGGCCTATGGCTACACCTTC. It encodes CASSSLGGAYGYTF.

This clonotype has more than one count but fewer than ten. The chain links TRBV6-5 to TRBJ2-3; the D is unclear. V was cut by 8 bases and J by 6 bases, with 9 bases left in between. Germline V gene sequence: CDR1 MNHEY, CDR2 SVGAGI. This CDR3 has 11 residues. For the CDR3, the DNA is TGTGCCAGCGGCCGAGACGATACGCAGTATTTT. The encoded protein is CASGRDDTQYF.

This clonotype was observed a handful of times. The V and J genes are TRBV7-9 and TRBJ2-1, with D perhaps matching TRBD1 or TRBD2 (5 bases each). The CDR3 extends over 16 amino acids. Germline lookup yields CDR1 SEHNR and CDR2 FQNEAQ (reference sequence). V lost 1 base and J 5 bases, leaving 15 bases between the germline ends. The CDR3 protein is CASSLVGDRINNEQFF. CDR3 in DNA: TGTGCCAGCAGCTTAGTGGGGGATCGGATAAACAATGAGCAGTTCTTC. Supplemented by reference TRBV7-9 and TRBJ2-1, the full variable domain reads DTGVSQNPRHKITKRGQNVTFRCDPISEHNRLYWYRQTLGQGPEFLTYFQNEAQLEKSRLLSDRFSAERPKGSFSTLEIQRTEQGDSAMYLCASSLVGDRINNEQFFGPGTRLTVL.